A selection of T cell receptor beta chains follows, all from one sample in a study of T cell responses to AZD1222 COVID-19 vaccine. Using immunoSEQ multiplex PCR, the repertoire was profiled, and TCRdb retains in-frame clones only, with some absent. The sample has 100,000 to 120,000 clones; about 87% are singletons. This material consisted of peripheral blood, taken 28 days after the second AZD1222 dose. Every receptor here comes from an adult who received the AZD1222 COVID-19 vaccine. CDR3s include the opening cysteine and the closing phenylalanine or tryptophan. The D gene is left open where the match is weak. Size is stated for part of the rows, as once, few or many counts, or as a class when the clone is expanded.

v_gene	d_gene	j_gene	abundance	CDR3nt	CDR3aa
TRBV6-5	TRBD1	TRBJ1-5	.	TGTGCCAGACCCAGGGGGAATCAGCCCCAGCATTTT	CARPRGNQPQHF
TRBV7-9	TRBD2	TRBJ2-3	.	TGTGCCAGCAGCTTAGTAAGACTAGCCACAGATACGCAGTATTTT	CASSLVRLATDTQYF
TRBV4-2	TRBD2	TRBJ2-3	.	TGTGCCAGCAGCCAAGATGGTAGCGGGGGGGCGGTTACGCAGTATTTT	CASSQDGSGGAVTQYF
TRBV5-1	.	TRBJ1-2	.	TGCGCCAGCAGCCCCGTTTGGCCGGGGGATGGCTACACCTTC	CASSPVWPGDGYTF
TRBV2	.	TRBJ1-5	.	TGTGCCAGCAGAGCAGAGGGGCAGCCCCAGCATTTT	CASRAEGQPQHF
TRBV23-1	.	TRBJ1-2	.	TGCGCCAGCGCCCCCCGGTTGGGGGGATATGGCTACACCTTC	CASAPRLGGYGYTF
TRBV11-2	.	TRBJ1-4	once	TGTGCCAGCAGCTTAGGGACGTACGACGGGACTAATGAAAAACTGTTTTTT	CASSLGTYDGTNEKLFF
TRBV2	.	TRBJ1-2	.	TGTGCCAGCAGTGGACAGACCAACTATGGCTACACCTTC	CASSGQTNYGYTF
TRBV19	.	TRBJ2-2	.	TGTGCCAGTAGTATTGTGGACACCGGGGAGCTGTTTTTT	CASSIVDTGELFF
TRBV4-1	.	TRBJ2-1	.	TGCGCCAGCAGCCAGATTGGAGGGCGGGCTTACAATGAGCAGTTCTTC	CASSQIGGRAYNEQFF
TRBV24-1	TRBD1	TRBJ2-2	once	TGTGCCACCAGTGTATCTGGGACAGGGGGGAACACCGGGGAGCTGTTTTTT	CATSVSGTGGNTGELFF
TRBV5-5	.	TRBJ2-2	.	TGTGCCAGCAGACGTCCCCGTGCCGGGGAGCTGTTTTTT	CASRRPRAGELFF
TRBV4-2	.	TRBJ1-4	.	TGTGCCAGCAGCCCTCTAAAATCGGGACAAGAAAAACTGTTTTTT	CASSPLKSGQEKLFF
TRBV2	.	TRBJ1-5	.	TGTGCCAGCAGTGAAAGTCAGCCCCAGCATTTT	CASSESQPQHF
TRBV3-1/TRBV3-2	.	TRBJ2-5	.	TGTGCCAGCAGCCAAGGGACAGTCCAAGAGACCCAGTACTTC	CASSQGTVQETQYF
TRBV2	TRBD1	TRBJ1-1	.	TGTGCCAGCAGCCGACAGGGAGAGACTGAAGCTTTCTTT	CASSRQGETEAFF
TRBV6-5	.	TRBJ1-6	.	TGTGCCAGCCCCGCAGTAGGTGGACCCCTCCACTTT	CASPAVGGPLHF
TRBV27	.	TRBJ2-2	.	TGTGCCGGACGCAGGGTGGGGACCGGGGAGCTGTTTTTT	CAGRRVGTGELFF
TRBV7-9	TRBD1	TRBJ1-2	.	TGTGCCAGCAGCTTAATGCCCCGACAGGGGTTTGATGGCTACACCTTC	CASSLMPRQGFDGYTF
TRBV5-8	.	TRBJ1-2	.	TGTGCCAGCAGCTTGGGAGGGTTGTTCGGTGGCTACACCTTC	CASSLGGLFGGYTF
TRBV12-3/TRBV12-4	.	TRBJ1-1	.	TGTGCCAGCAGTTCGGTGGGGGGCACTGAAGCTTTCTTT	CASSSVGGTEAFF
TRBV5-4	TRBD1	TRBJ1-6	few	TGTGCCAGCAGCTCGCGGGACAGCCTTTCGACCCTCCACTTT	CASSSRDSLSTLHF
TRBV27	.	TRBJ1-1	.	TGTGCCAGCGGGGCCCCTCGGGGGAACACTGAAGCTTTCTTT	CASGAPRGNTEAFF
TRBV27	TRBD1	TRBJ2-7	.	TGTGCCAGCAGACCCCGACAGGGGAAAACCTACGAGCAGTACTTC	CASRPRQGKTYEQYF
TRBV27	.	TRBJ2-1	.	TGTGCCAGCAGTTTATCCCTACCCAACAATGAGCAGTTCTTC	CASSLSLPNNEQFF
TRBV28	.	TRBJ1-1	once	TGTGCCAGCGCCCAGGGGTCCCAGAACACTGAAGCTTTCTTT	CASAQGSQNTEAFF
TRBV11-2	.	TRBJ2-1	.	TGTGCCAGCAGCTTACCACTAACCTACAATGAGCAGTTCTTC	CASSLPLTYNEQFF
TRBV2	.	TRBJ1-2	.	TGTGCCGGACGATTAACAGGGATTAGCGGCTACACCTTC	CAGRLTGISGYTF
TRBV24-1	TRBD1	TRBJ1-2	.	TGTGCCACCAGTGATTTGACAACAGGGGGGACCTATGGCTACACCTTC	CATSDLTTGGTYGYTF
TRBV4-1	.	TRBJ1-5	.	TGCGCCAGCAGCCAGGAGTTTAGCAATCAGCCCCAGCATTTT	CASSQEFSNQPQHF
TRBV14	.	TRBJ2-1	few	TGTGCCAGCAGCCACTACAATGAGCAGTTCTTC	CASSHYNEQFF
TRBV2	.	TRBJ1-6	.	TGTGCCAGCAGTGAAGAATCGAGCTCCTATAATTCACCCCTCCACTTT	CASSEESSSYNSPLHF
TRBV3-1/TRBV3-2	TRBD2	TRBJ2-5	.	TGTGCCAGCTCGGTAGCGGGAGGGCCACGGGAGACCCAGTACTTC	CASSVAGGPRETQYF
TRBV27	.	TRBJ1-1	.	TGTGCCAGCAGTCCTCAAACGGGACAAAACACTGAAGCTTTCTTT	CASSPQTGQNTEAFF
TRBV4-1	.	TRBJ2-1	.	TGCGCCAGCAGCCAAACGACTGTCAATGAGCAGTTCTTC	CASSQTTVNEQFF
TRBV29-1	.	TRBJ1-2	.	TGCAGCGTTGACCCCTTAATGGGAGGGAACTATGGCTACACCTTC	CSVDPLMGGNYGYTF
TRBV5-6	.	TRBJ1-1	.	TGTGCCAGCATCCTCGGGGAGAGAGACACTGAAGCTTTCTTT	CASILGERDTEAFF
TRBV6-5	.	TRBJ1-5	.	TGTGCCAGCAATCTAGCTAGCAATCAGCCCCAGCATTTT	CASNLASNQPQHF
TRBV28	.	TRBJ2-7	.	TGTGCCAGCAGTTTCATAGATCCCTACGAGCAGTACTTC	CASSFIDPYEQYF
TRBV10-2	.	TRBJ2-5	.	TGCGCCACCAGGACGACTCGGGAGACCCAGTACTTC	CATRTTRETQYF
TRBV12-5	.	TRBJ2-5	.	TGTGCTAGTGGTTCCTCGACGGACCAAGAGACCCAGTACTTC	CASGSSTDQETQYF
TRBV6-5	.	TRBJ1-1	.	TGTGCCAGCAGTTACTCGATCACAGCTAACACTGAAGCTTTCTTT	CASSYSITANTEAFF
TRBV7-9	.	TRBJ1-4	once	TGTGCCAGCAGCTTAGGGTTTGGTAGGGGCCGGGGAGAAAAACTGTTTTTT	CASSLGFGRGRGEKLFF
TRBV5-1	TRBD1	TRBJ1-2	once	TGCGCCAGCAGCTTGAGGACAGGGGTTGATGGCTACACCTTC	CASSLRTGVDGYTF
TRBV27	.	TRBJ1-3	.	TGTGCCAGCAGTTTGGGGGGGCCAGGAAACACCATATATTTT	CASSLGGPGNTIYF
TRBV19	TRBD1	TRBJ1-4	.	TGTGCCAGTAGTAACAGGACAGGGGGTGTGGAAAAACTGTTTTTT	CASSNRTGGVEKLFF
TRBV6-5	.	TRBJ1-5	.	TGTGCCAGCAGTTCTTTGGCGGGGTTCCAGCCCCAGCATTTT	CASSSLAGFQPQHF
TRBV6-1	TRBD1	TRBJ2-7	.	TGTGCCAGCAGTGAACCGGGACAGGCCACCTACGAGCAGTACTTC	CASSEPGQATYEQYF
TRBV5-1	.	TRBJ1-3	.	TGCGCCAGCAGCTTGGCACCTATCTCTGGAAACACCATATATTTT	CASSLAPISGNTIYF
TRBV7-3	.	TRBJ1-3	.	TGTGCCAGCAGCCCTAACATAGGGTTTTCAGGAAACACCATATATTTT	CASSPNIGFSGNTIYF
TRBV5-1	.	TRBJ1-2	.	TGCGCCAGCAGCTTGGCGGAAGCTAACTATGGCTACACCTTC	CASSLAEANYGYTF
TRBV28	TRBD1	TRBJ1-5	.	TGTGCCAGCAGTCCCCCCGGACAGGCCCCGGGCAATCAGCCCCAGCATTTT	CASSPPGQAPGNQPQHF
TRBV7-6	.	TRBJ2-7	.	TGTGCCAGCAGCTTAGCGTCGACGGAGGTACCGACCGAGCAGTACTTC	CASSLASTEVPTEQYF
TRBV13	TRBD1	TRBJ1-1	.	TGTGCCAGCAGCTTAGCCCCTGGACAGGGCCCTGAAGCTTTCTTT	CASSLAPGQGPEAFF
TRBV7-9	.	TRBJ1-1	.	TGTGCCAGCAGCTCTACGACGAACACTGAAGCTTTCTTT	CASSSTTNTEAFF